Below, one TCR beta chain is given with its context. The protocol was immunoSEQ multiplex PCR, while the TCRdb copy is restricted to in-frame clones and leaves out a portion. The sample includes hundreds of thousands of clones, around nine tenths of them seen just once. These data come from a study of shared T cell receptors in the human thymus. There are 14 residues in the CDR3. V lost 4 bases, J lost 4 bases, and 14 bases lay in between. Per the germline V gene, CDR1 is SGHTS and CDR2 is YDEGEE. The same sample was also used in a study of human thymus T cells. This second study notes: Infants, healthy and Finnish, who were having corrective surgery for congenital heart defects served as donors. Thymic tissue was derived from resections collected during corrective heart surgery. Use of V and J genes seemed skewed within the thymic and blood repertoires. Thymic repertoires from unrelated individuals overlapped highly, related research reported.

The chain carries TRBV5-8 and TRBJ1-2; D ambiguous. Material: thymocytes. The receptor comes from a boy under two years old with a congenital heart defect. CDR3 sequence: CASSHGRLLYGYTF. The CDR3 DNA reads TGTGCCAGCAGCCACGGCAGACTTCTCTATGGCTACACCTTC.